This entry lists 11 T cell receptor beta chains sequenced from one sample in a study of control samples from healthy donors and cancer patients. Assay: immunoSEQ multiplex PCR; the TCRdb copy retains only in-frame clones and omits some. The sample carries 100,000 or so clones, around four fifths recorded once. The sequenced material came from blood. The receptors stem from a woman between 50 and 59 years old in good health.

The J gene is TRBJ1-4, the V gene TRBV12-3 or TRBV12-4; maybe TRBD1 (5 bases). The CDR3 is 13 amino acids. V gave up 6 bases and J gave up 3 bases, with 8 bases separating them. Here the CDR3 reads CASRRGANEKLFF. The DNA of the CDR3 is TGTGCCAGCAGACGAGGGGCTAATGAAAAACTGTTTTTT.

This chain links TRBV7-2 with TRBJ2-5, with D possibly TRBD1 on 5 matching bases. The CDR3 is 15 residues long. With 1 base removed from V and 1 base from J, the gap between germline ends came to 10 bases. Germline V gene sequence: CDR1 SGHTA, CDR2 FQGNSA. The CDR3 nucleotides are TGTGCCAGCAGCTTAGGTCTCGACAGCCAAGAGACCCAGTACTTC. Amino acids: CASSLGLDSQETQYF. The full variable domain, with the rest looked up from reference TRBV7-2 and TRBJ2-5, is GAGVSQSPSNKVTEKGKDVELRCDPISGHTALYWYRQSLGQGLEFLIYFQGNSAPDKSGLPSDRFSAERTGGSVSTLTIQRTQQEDSAVYLCASSLGLDSQETQYFGPGTRLLVL.

The rearrangement links TRBV7-2 to TRBJ2-5; D assignment may be TRBD1 or TRBD2 (5 bases each). The CDR3 consists of 13 residues. Germline loops: CDR1 SGHTA, CDR2 FQGNSA. The ends were cut back, 4 bases at V and 5 bases at J, with 11 bases in the middle. CDR3 sequence (DNA): TGTGCCAGCAGCTCCCGAGGGGAGGAGACCCAGTACTTC. Encoded protein: CASSSRGEETQYF.

This clone was recorded only once. The CDR3 reads CSVQGSSSNYGYTF. CDR3 in DNA: TGCAGCGTACAGGGTAGTTCTTCTAACTATGGCTACACCTTC. V is TRBV29-1 and J is TRBJ1-2; a possible D gene is TRBD1 (6 bases). The CDR3 is 14 residues long. V was cut by 6 bases and J by 0 bases, with 14 bases left in between. Per the germline V gene, CDR1 is SQVTM and CDR2 is ANQGSEA.

This sequence joins TRBV12-3 or TRBV12-4 and TRBJ1-2, with D maybe TRBD1 (5 bases). Trimming pared 8 bases from V and 7 bases from J, leaving 17 bases between. The CDR3 covers 13 residues. CDR3 nucleotides: TGTGCCAGCTCCATTGCAGGGTTGGGTGGCTACACCTTC. The encoded protein is CASSIAGLGGYTF.

CDR3 amino acids: CASSLGAQGYTF. Here the CDR3 DNA reads TGTGCCAGCAGCTTAGGGGCCCAGGGCTACACCTTC. The V call is TRBV13, the J call TRBJ1-2; no reliable D call. V was trimmed by 0 bases and J by 8 bases, leaving 7 bases between them. CDR3 size: 12 residues. Germline CDR1 PRHDT, CDR2 FYEKMQ (reference sequence). Complete variable domain (other parts from reference TRBV13 and TRBJ1-2): AAGVIQSPRHLIKEKRETATLKCYPIPRHDTVYWYQQGPGQDPQFLISFYEKMQSDKGSIPDRFSAQQFSDYHSELNMSSLELGDSALYFCASSLGAQGYTFGSGTRLTVV.

V usage is TRBV30 and J usage is TRBJ2-3, with D unclear. This CDR3 comprises 13 residues. The V end lost 4 bases, the J end lost 2 bases, and 10 bases lay between the germline ends. The germline gives CDR1 GTSNPN, CDR2 SVGIG (reference sequence). DNA of the CDR3: TGTGCCTGGATTCAGGTATTCACAGATACGCAGTATTTT. Residues: CAWIQVFTDTQYF.

The V call is TRBV11-2, the J call TRBJ1-1; D uncertain. Germline loops: CDR1 SGHAT, CDR2 FQNNGV. V shed 5 bases and J shed 0 bases, with 13 bases lying between them. CDR3 length: 15 residues. The CDR3 DNA reads TGTGCCAGCAGCCCTAGAAGATCCATGAACACTGAAGCTTTCTTT. Its protein product is CASSPRRSMNTEAFF.

This chain uses TRBV27 with TRBJ1-5, with D unclear. Germline V gene data show CDR1 as MNHEY and CDR2 as SMNVEV (reference sequence). This CDR3 contains 14 residues. V lost 5 bases and J lost 6, with 14 bases in between. The CDR3 sequence: CASSDRTLGQPQHF. The CDR3 DNA is TGTGCCAGCAGTGACCGGACGCTCGGTCAGCCCCAGCATTTT.

The rearrangement links TRBV28 to TRBJ1-2; D gene ambiguous. Germline CDR1 and CDR2: MDHEN and SYDVKM. V dropped 7 bases and J dropped 4 bases, with 16 bases sitting between them. This CDR3 is built from 14 residues. CDR3 protein: CASTSIRDRYGYTF. The CDR3 DNA is TGTGCCAGCACCTCCATTAGGGATCGCTATGGCTACACCTTC.

This rearrangement joins TRBV10-3 to TRBJ1-1; D is unclear. The germline V gene encodes CDR1 ENHRY and CDR2 SYGVKD. The CDR3 consists of 14 residues. Trimming cost V 2 bases and J 1 base, with 8 bases left between them. The CDR3 sequence: CAISEPGKNTEAFF. CDR3 nucleotides: TGTGCCATCAGTGAGCCCGGGAAGAACACTGAAGCTTTCTTT.